The 22 T cell receptor beta chains given below trace back to one sample, sequenced in a study of T cells in Graves' hyperthyroidism and ophthalmopathy. The CDR3 regions of TCR beta were amplified from RNA transcripts. TCR CDR3 regions were first amplified by RT-PCR with HTBI primers. A single record per CDR3 protein comes from TCRdb applying MiXCR to the multiplex PCR reads. The sample lists 600,000 to 700,000 distinct CDR3 sequences; just under 45% were seen once. Sequenced sample: peripheral blood or thyroid tissue (not recorded which). The source is an adult man with Graves' disease, either hyperthyroidism or ophthalmopathy (not recorded which).

This clonotype has more than one count but fewer than ten. The chain carries TRBV12-3 or TRBV12-4 and TRBJ2-7, with D possibly being TRBD1 (6 bases). This CDR3 has 14 amino acids. The V end was cut by 4 bases, the J end by 6 bases, with 16 bases between. CDR3 in amino acids: CASSYSVQGGEQYF. In DNA, the CDR3 is TGTGCCAGCAGTTACTCGGTACAAGGGGGCGAGCAGTACTTC.

This clonotype occurred a few times. V gene TRBV6-5 combines with J gene TRBJ2-5; D gene unclear. In germline, CDR1 is MNHEY, CDR2 SVGAGI. The CDR3 extends over 15 amino acids. Between the trimmed V and J ends, which lost 4 bases and 1 base, there was a span of 13 bases. CDR3 sequence (DNA): TGTGCCAGCAGTTCCGTTGGAATGTTCCAAGAGACCCAGTACTTC. This sequence encodes CASSSVGMFQETQYF.

The chain uses TRBV19 and TRBJ2-5; 16 bases line up with TRBD2. CDR3 length: 19 amino acids. Losses at the gene ends were 5 bases for V and 6 bases for J; bases not matched to a gene: 15. CDR1 is LNHDA and CDR2 is SQIVND in the germline V gene (reference sequence). CDR3 nucleotides: TGTGCCAGTAGTGGCGGGACTAGCGGGAGGGCCAAGGAACGAAAGACCCAGTACTTC. Translated, it gives CASSGGTSGRAKERKTQYF.

At least ten counts were recorded for this clonotype. This chain joins TRBV7-9 and TRBJ1-2, with D possibly matching TRBD1 (5 bases). V dropped 1 base and J dropped 2 bases, with 8 bases sitting between them. The CDR3 covers 14 residues. Germline V gives CDR1 SEHNR, CDR2 FQNEAQ (reference sequence). The chain's CDR3 is CASSLGRANYGYTF. For the CDR3, the DNA is TGTGCCAGCAGCTTAGGCAGGGCCAACTATGGCTACACCTTC.

This rearrangement joins TRBV20-1 to TRBJ2-2, with a possible D match to TRBD1 (6 bases). The length of the CDR3 is 14 residues. Trimming stripped 6 bases from V and 1 base from J, with 12 bases between. Germline-derived CDR1 and CDR2 are DFQATT and SNEGSKA (reference sequence). The CDR3 DNA follows: TGCAGTGCCGCGAGAGGGGGGAACACCGGGGAGCTGTTTTTT. Protein sequence: CSAARGGNTGELFF.

This clonotype has just a few counts. The genes are TRBV20-1 and TRBJ2-2, with a tentative D call TRBD1 (5 bases). The CDR3 is 14 residues long. Germline V CDR1 and CDR2: DFQATT, SNEGSKA (reference sequence). V lost 1 base and J lost 1, with 7 bases in between. This CDR3 reads CSARATGNTGELFF. In DNA form, the CDR3 reads TGCAGTGCTAGAGCTACAGGGAACACCGGGGAGCTGTTTTTT.

This clonotype was observed at least ten times. This chain joins TRBV2 and TRBJ1-2; D is perhaps TRBD1 (5 bases). Trimming left V 6 bases short and J 2 bases short, with 10 bases between. Germline V lookup: CDR1 SNHLY, CDR2 FYNNEI. The CDR3 contains 13 residues. The CDR3 spells CASSGDGNYGYTF. In DNA form, the CDR3 reads TGTGCCAGCAGCGGGGACGGGAACTATGGCTACACCTTC.

This chain joins TRBV5-1 and TRBJ1-1, with TRBD1 matching 8 bases. The CDR3 covers 15 residues. CDR1 is SGHRS and CDR2 is YFSETQ in the germline V gene. V dropped 4 bases and J dropped 7; count of bases not matched to a gene: 12. The CDR3 is CASSRTTGERGEAFF. DNA of the CDR3: TGCGCCAGCAGCAGGACGACAGGGGAGAGGGGTGAAGCTTTCTTT.

This clonotype was counted between two and nine times. This rearrangement joins TRBV12-3 or TRBV12-4 to TRBJ1-3, with D hard to call. V lost 6 bases and J lost 4, with 7 bases in between. This CDR3 has 12 residues. The CDR3 protein is CASRSTGNTIYF. As DNA, the CDR3 is TGTGCCAGCAGATCGACAGGAAACACCATATATTTT.

This clonotype was counted many times. The chain links TRBV6-5 to TRBJ1-5; no definite D call. CDR3 length: 13 residues. Germline V CDR1 and CDR2: MNHEY, SVGAGI. Between the trimmed V and J ends, which lost 6 bases and 2 bases, there was a span of 8 bases. DNA for the CDR3: TGTGCCAGCAGCCCGGCCGGCAATCAGCCCCAGCATTTT. Amino acid sequence: CASSPAGNQPQHF.

With respect to this clonotype: This may arise from a read error, as a much more abundant clone is one base away. This chain's CDR3 is CASSLVGRGRNYGYTF. The CDR3 nucleotides are TGTGCCAGCAGCTTAGTGGGTCGGGGGCGCAACTATGGCTACACCTTC. The chain is built from TRBV25-1 and TRBJ1-2; D possibly corresponds to TRBD1 (6 bases). The length of the CDR3 is 16 residues. The V end lost 6 bases, the J end lost 2 bases, and 19 bases lay between the germline ends. Germline CDR1 reads MGHDK; CDR2 reads SYGVNS.

The V call is TRBV7-2, the J call TRBJ1-6, with D unclear. CDR3 length equals 17 residues. Germline V lookup: CDR1 SGHTA, CDR2 FQGNSA. The V end lost 2 bases, the J end lost 0 bases, and 11 bases lay between the germline ends. CDR3 nucleotide sequence: TGTGCCAGCAGCTTAAACAGCTTGAGCTCCTATAATTCACCCCTCCACTTT. Encoded protein: CASSLNSLSSYNSPLHF. The full variable domain, rest sourced from reference TRBV7-2 and TRBJ1-6, is GAGVSQSPSNKVTEKGKDVELRCDPISGHTALYWYRQSLGQGLEFLIYFQGNSAPDKSGLPSDRFSAERTGGSVSTLTIQRTQQEDSAVYLCASSLNSLSSYNSPLHFGNGTRLTVT.

The CDR3 here is CASRRTGGANQPQHF. The CDR3 DNA follows: TGTGCCAGCAGACGGACAGGGGGGGCCAATCAGCCCCAGCATTTT. V and J are TRBV2 and TRBJ1-5, with 10 bases identical to TRBD1. Losses at the gene ends were 6 bases for V and 3 bases for J; bases not matched to a gene: 5. Germline V lookup: CDR1 SNHLY, CDR2 FYNNEI. This CDR3 is 15 amino acids long.

This clonotype showed up many times. This chain links TRBV12-3 or TRBV12-4 with TRBJ2-7; D not resolved. The CDR3 spans 12 residues. V lost 3 bases and J lost 6, with 9 bases in between. The CDR3 here is CASSFGMGEQYF. In DNA form, the CDR3 reads TGTGCCAGCAGTTTTGGGATGGGCGAGCAGTACTTC.

In its sample, this clonotype was seen many times. This sequence joins TRBV29-1 and TRBJ1-6; unclear D gene. CDR1 and CDR2 (germline): SQVTM, ANQGSEA. The CDR3 totals 12 residues. The V end lost 0 bases, the J end lost 7 bases, and 4 bases lay between the germline ends. The CDR3 DNA reads TGCAGCGTTGAAGACGGGAATTCACCCCTCCACTTT. Translation gives CSVEDGNSPLHF.

This clonotype occurred many times. The chain is built from TRBV20-1 and TRBJ2-7, with a weak D call TRBD2 (6 bases). With 6 bases removed from V and 4 bases from J, the gap between germline ends came to 13 bases. Germline assignment: CDR1 DFQATT and CDR2 SNEGSKA (reference sequence). The CDR3 extends over 12 amino acids. DNA of the CDR3: TGCAGTGCCACGGGACTTGCATACGAGCAGTACTTC. It codes for CSATGLAYEQYF.

This clonotype has ten or more counts. The rearrangement joins TRBV7-9 to TRBJ1-5, with TRBD1 matching over 10 bases. V was pared by 3 bases and J by 1 base, with 3 bases of the junction left unmatched. This CDR3 region has 16 residues. Germline V gene sequence: CDR1 SEHNR, CDR2 FQNEAQ (reference sequence). The DNA for the CDR3 is TGTGCCAGCAGCTTGGGACAGGGGATCAGCAATCAGCCCCAGCATTTT. Protein: CASSLGQGISNQPQHF.

V is TRBV7-9 and J is TRBJ2-7; 7 bases map to TRBD1. The V gene end was trimmed by 7 bases and the J gene end by 6 bases; junction bases not matched to a gene: 6. The V gene's germline CDR1 is SEHNR and CDR2 FQNEAQ (reference sequence). The CDR3 sequence is 12 residues long. The CDR3 bases are TGTGCCAGCAACAGGGGCCCCGGCGAGCAGTACTTC. Its protein product is CASNRGPGEQYF.

V and J are TRBV5-4 and TRBJ1-1, with 7 bases that match TRBD1. Germline V CDR1 and CDR2: SGHNT, YYREEE (reference sequence). This CDR3 has 15 amino acids. The ends lost 9 bases at V and 4 bases at J; junction bases unmatched: 15. This CDR3 reads CATLPDPGGGTEAFF. The CDR3 DNA sequence: TGTGCCACCCTCCCAGATCCAGGGGGAGGCACTGAAGCTTTCTTT.

The rearrangement joins TRBV7-9 to TRBJ1-2; no firm D call. V was cut by 1 base and J by 3 bases, with 21 bases left in between. This CDR3 is 18 amino acids long. From germline, CDR1 is SEHNR and CDR2 FQNEAQ (reference sequence). The chain's CDR3 is CASSLGFGGRNLDYGYTF. The CDR3 bases are TGTGCCAGCAGCTTAGGGTTCGGCGGTCGCAACCTTGACTATGGCTACACCTTC.

The rearrangement links TRBV25-1 to TRBJ1-1; weak D call: TRBD1 (6 bases). Looked up from germline, CDR1 is MGHDK and CDR2 is SYGVNS. CDR3 length: 15 residues. The germline V and J ends were trimmed by 8 bases and 4 bases, with 20 bases remaining between them. In nucleotides, the CDR3 is TGTGCCAGCGTTGGGGGTCAGGGGACGGTCACTGAAGCTTTCTTT. It specifies CASVGGQGTVTEAFF.

A few counts support this clonotype. The chain carries TRBV20-1 and TRBJ2-7, with 8 bases lining up with TRBD2. Germline V gene lookup returns CDR1 DFQATT and CDR2 SNEGSKA (reference sequence). This CDR3 has 14 residues. With V trimmed by 3 bases and J by 4 bases, 8 bases remained unmatched. The CDR3 region is CSARGSGGRYEQYF. The CDR3 region has the DNA TGCAGTGCTAGGGGGTCGGGCGGGAGGTACGAGCAGTACTTC.